This TCR beta chain stems from a study of identical twins. Among all donors, each was a healthy Caucasian. A word on this clonotype: The antigen remains undetermined.

General study points: Donors were not followed over many years; analysis was cross-sectional.

After template switching added a universal primer site, the resulting cDNA carried unique molecular identifiers. TCRdb processed the 5' RACE reads anew with MiXCR; each CDR3 protein has one entry. The sample gives 350,000 to 500,000 distinct CDR3 sequences, around a sixth of which show up once; roughly 12% is in the top ten. The sequence came from a man aged 45-60 years in good health. Sequenced sample: naive T cells sorted from blood.

The CDR3 is CASRPPGQGSSGANVLTF. In nucleotides, the CDR3 is TGTGCCAGCAGACCACCGGGACAGGGAAGCTCTGGGGCCAACGTCCTGACTTTC. This chain uses TRBV6-2 or TRBV6-3 with TRBJ2-6; 9 positions agree with TRBD1. V lost 6 bases and J lost 0; bases outside the gene matches: 9. CDR3 size: 18 residues. CDR1 is MNHEY and CDR2 is SVGEGT in the germline V gene.